This passage covers 18 T cell receptor beta chains from one sample sequenced in a study of cytomegalovirus exposure and HLA in healthy donors. Primers for the PCR totalled 60 Vbeta and 13 Jbeta. Clones were read by immunoSEQ multiplex PCR, and TCRdb kept only the in-frame ones, dropping some. This listing includes approximately 45,000 clones. The specimen was PBMCs. The receptors stem from a middle-aged woman in good health and CMV-seronegative.

The chain uses TRBV7-3 and TRBJ1-1, with 7 bases lining up with TRBD1. Germline lookup yields CDR1 SGHTA and CDR2 FQGTGA. The V and J ends lost 6 bases and 1 base, in that order; junction bases with no gene match: 5. The CDR3 extends over 14 amino acids. CDR3 nucleotides: TGTGCCAGCAGTTTACAGGGGCGGAACACTGAAGCTTTCTTT. Translation gives CASSLQGRNTEAFF.

This chain connects TRBV9 to TRBJ2-7, with TRBD2 matching 7 bases. Trimming at V came to 3 bases and at J to 6 bases, leaving 3 bases not matched to a gene. The CDR3 is 12 amino acids. Per germline, CDR1 SGDLS and CDR2 YYNGEE. The CDR3 DNA reads as TGTGCCAGCAGCGCCTGGGGGGGCGAGCAGTACTTC. Amino acid sequence: CASSAWGGEQYF.

V and J are TRBV5-6 and TRBJ2-4; tentative D call: TRBD1 (6 bases). Germline-derived CDR1 and CDR2 are SGHDT and YYEEEE. This CDR3 is 14 amino acids long. Trimming removed 2 bases at V and 7 bases at J, with 13 bases between. The CDR3 coding sequence is TGTGCCAGCAGCTTCCCAGGGGCGACCAACATTCAGTACTTC. It encodes CASSFPGATNIQYF.

The gene calls are TRBV15 and TRBJ2-2, with 9 bases aligning to TRBD1. CDR1 and CDR2 (germline): LNHNV, YYDKDF (reference sequence). Trimming cost V 4 bases and J 6 bases; bases outside gene matches: 3. The CDR3 runs to 14 residues. For the CDR3, the DNA is TGTGCCACCAGCAAGGACAGGGGTTCCGGGGAGCTGTTTTTT. Protein: CATSKDRGSGELFF.

The V call is TRBV5-1, the J call TRBJ2-3; TRBD2 matches 8 bases. CDR1 is SGHRS and CDR2 is YFSETQ in the germline V gene. V lost 4 bases and J lost 2; bases outside the gene matches: 6. The CDR3 spans 15 residues. In DNA, the CDR3 is TGCGCCAGCAGCGGATATAGCGGGGACACAGATACGCAGTATTTT. It codes for CASSGYSGDTDTQYF. The whole variable domain, remainder taken from reference TRBV5-1 and TRBJ2-3, is KAGVTQTPRYLIKTRGQQVTLSCSPISGHRSVSWYQQTPGQGLQFLFEYFSETQRNKGNFPGRFSGRQFSNSRSEMNVSTLELGDSALYLCASSGYSGDTDTQYFGPGTRLTVL.

The chain uses TRBV29-1 and TRBJ2-5, with 11 nucleotides matching TRBD2. V was pared by 4 bases and J by 3 bases, with 7 bases of the junction left unmatched. This CDR3 has 15 amino acids. Germline V gives CDR1 SQVTM, CDR2 ANQGSEA. CDR3 sequence reads: CSVGPSGGLEETQYF. CDR3 coding DNA: TGCAGCGTTGGCCCTAGCGGGGGGTTGGAAGAGACCCAGTACTTC.

The gene calls are TRBV5-1 and TRBJ2-7; 8 bases align to TRBD1. CDR3 size: 13 residues. Per germline, CDR1 SGHRS and CDR2 YFSETQ. V lost 4 bases and J lost 5; bases outside the gene matches: 5. CDR3 coding DNA: TGCGCCAGCAGCAACCCAGGGGGCAACGAGCAGTACTTC. Translated: CASSNPGGNEQYF.

The chain combines TRBV6-1 with TRBJ2-1; 12 bases align to TRBD2. This CDR3 comprises 17 residues. Germline CDR1 MNHNS, CDR2 SASEGT. V lost 3 bases to trimming and J lost 5 bases; unmatched junction nucleotides: 8. CDR3 residues: CASSDRGLAGTDNEQFF. DNA for the CDR3: TGTGCCAGCAGTGACCGAGGACTAGCGGGGACCGACAATGAGCAGTTCTTC.

The V and J genes are TRBV28 and TRBJ2-7; 10 bases are a match to TRBD2. Trimming at V came to 4 bases and at J to 10 bases, leaving 7 bases not matched to a gene. The CDR3 has 13 amino acids. CDR1 and CDR2 (germline): MDHEN, SYDVKM. CDR3 residues: CASSSPLAGVQYF. CDR3 nucleotide sequence: TGTGCCAGCAGTTCACCCCTAGCGGGAGTCCAGTACTTC.

The rearrangement links TRBV9 to TRBJ2-1, with 8 nucleotides matching TRBD2. CDR1 and CDR2 from the germline V gene are SGDLS and YYNGEE. V was clipped by 6 bases and J by 0 bases; unmatched bases: 5. This CDR3 region has 15 residues. CDR3 nucleotides: TGTGCCAGCAATGCGGGGGGCAGCTCCTACAATGAGCAGTTCTTC. As protein: CASNAGGSSYNEQFF.

V is TRBV4-1 and J is TRBJ2-5; D perhaps matches TRBD2 (6 bases). Germline loops: CDR1 MGHRA, CDR2 YSYEKL. This CDR3 contains 15 residues. Trimming cost V 4 bases and J 1 base, with 13 bases left between them. The CDR3 bases are TGCGCCAGCAGCCCCCGCGGGGCAGCCCAAGAGACCCAGTACTTC. As protein: CASSPRGAAQETQYF.

The V gene is TRBV6-5, the J gene TRBJ1-2; a weak D match, TRBD1 (6 bases). V was trimmed by 4 bases and J by 4 bases, leaving 13 bases between them. Germline loops: CDR1 MNHEY, CDR2 SVGAGI. The CDR3 consists of 14 residues. CDR3 amino acids: CASSWGGARYGYTF. CDR3 sequence (DNA): TGTGCCAGCAGTTGGGGGGGCGCGCGCTATGGCTACACCTTC.

The V gene is TRBV5-4, the J gene TRBJ2-7; TRBD2 aligns across 8 bases. This CDR3 is 13 amino acids long. V gave up 2 bases and J gave up 5 bases; unmatched junction bases: 3. The germline V gene has CDR1 SGHNT and CDR2 YYREEE (reference sequence). The CDR3 DNA follows: TGTGCCAGCAGCTTAGCGGGAGTAGACGAGCAGTACTTC. Protein sequence: CASSLAGVDEQYF.

This chain connects TRBV5-4 to TRBJ1-2, with 7 positions matching TRBD1. Losses at the gene ends were 4 bases for V and 4 bases for J; bases not matched to a gene: 4. This CDR3 region has 13 residues. Germline CDR1 SGHNT, CDR2 YYREEE (reference sequence). Here the CDR3 DNA reads TGTGCCAGCAGCGCACGACAGGGCTATGGCTACACCTTC. Amino acids: CASSARQGYGYTF.

The chain employs TRBV7-3 and TRBJ1-1, with D uncertain. Trimming left V 4 bases short and J 0 bases short, with 6 bases between. This CDR3 region has 13 residues. Germline CDR1 is SGHTA and CDR2 is FQGTGA. The CDR3 loop reads CASSSAVNTEAFF. The CDR3 DNA is TGTGCCAGCAGCTCCGCAGTGAACACTGAAGCTTTCTTT.

The J gene is TRBJ1-2, the V gene TRBV6-1; TRBD1 might be the D (5 bases). The CDR3 totals 16 residues. V lost 4 bases to trimming and J lost 0 bases, with 15 bases between them. Germline V gene lookup returns CDR1 MNHNS and CDR2 SASEGT. The CDR3 region has the DNA TGTGCCAGCAGTGGGACATCACCGTCTGCTAACTATGGCTACACCTTC. Encoded protein: CASSGTSPSANYGYTF.

This sequence joins TRBV5-1 and TRBJ2-1; 10 bases agree with TRBD2. The length of the CDR3 is 18 residues. The V segment lost 3 bases and the J segment 1 base; nucleotides outside the gene matches: 10. From germline, CDR1 is SGHRS and CDR2 YFSETQ. The CDR3: CASSWPSGGRGSYNEQFF. CDR3 bases: TGCGCCAGCAGCTGGCCTAGCGGGGGCCGGGGATCCTACAATGAGCAGTTCTTC.

This sequence joins TRBV5-1 and TRBJ1-3; TRBD1 aligns across 10 bases. This CDR3 comprises 18 residues. Losses at the gene ends were 0 bases for V and 0 bases for J; bases not matched to a gene: 6. Germline CDR1 and CDR2: SGHRS and YFSETQ. CDR3 in DNA: TGCGCCAGCAGCTTGGGGGACAGGGGATCCCTCTCTGGAAACACCATATATTTT. It codes for CASSLGDRGSLSGNTIYF.